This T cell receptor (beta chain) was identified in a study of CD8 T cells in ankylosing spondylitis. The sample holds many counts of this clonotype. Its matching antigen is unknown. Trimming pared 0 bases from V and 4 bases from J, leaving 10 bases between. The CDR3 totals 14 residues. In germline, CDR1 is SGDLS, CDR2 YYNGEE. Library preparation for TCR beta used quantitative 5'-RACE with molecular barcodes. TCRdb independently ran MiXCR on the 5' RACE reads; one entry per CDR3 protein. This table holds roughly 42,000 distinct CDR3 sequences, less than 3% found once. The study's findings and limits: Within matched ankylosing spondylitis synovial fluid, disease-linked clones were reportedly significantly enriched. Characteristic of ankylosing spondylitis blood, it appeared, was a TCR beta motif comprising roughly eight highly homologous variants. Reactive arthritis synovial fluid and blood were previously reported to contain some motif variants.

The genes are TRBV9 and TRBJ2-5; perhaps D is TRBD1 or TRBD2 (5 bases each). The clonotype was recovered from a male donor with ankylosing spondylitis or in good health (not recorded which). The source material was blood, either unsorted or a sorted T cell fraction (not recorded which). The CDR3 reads CASSVDRGGETQYF. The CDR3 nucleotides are TGTGCCAGCAGCGTAGATCGGGGCGGAGAGACCCAGTACTTC.